One and the same sample provided the 21 T cell receptor beta chains below, sequenced in a study of cytomegalovirus exposure and HLA in healthy donors. A multiplex PCR was run with 60 Vbeta primers and 13 Jbeta primers. TCRdb's copy holds only in-frame clones and misses some; the assay was immunoSEQ multiplex PCR. The sample records tens of thousands of clones, just under 70% being singletons. Input material: PBMCs. The receptors shown here come from a woman aged 25 to 39 in good health and CMV-seronegative.

This chain uses TRBV2 with TRBJ1-6; TRBD1 might be the D (5 bases). CDR1 and CDR2 from the germline V gene are SNHLY and FYNNEI. CDR3 length: 12 amino acids. V dropped 4 bases and J dropped 9 bases, with 7 bases sitting between them. CDR3 sequence reads: CASSGQPSPLHF. In DNA form, the CDR3 reads TGTGCCAGCAGTGGACAGCCTTCACCCCTCCACTTT. The whole variable domain, filled in from reference TRBV2 and TRBJ1-6, reads EPEVTQTPSHQVTQMGQEVILRCVPISNHLYFYWYRQILGQKVEFLVSFYNNEISEKSEIFDDQFSVERPDGSNFTLKIRSTKLEDSAMYFCASSGQPSPLHFGNGTRLTVT.

CDR3 bases: TGCGCCAGCAGCTTGACCTCTAGCTCTAGCACAGATACGCAGTATTTT. It translates to CASSLTSSSSTDTQYF. The V and J genes are TRBV5-1 and TRBJ2-3; possible D gene TRBD2, 5 bases. V lost 1 base to trimming and J lost 0 bases, with 12 bases between them. Germline values: CDR1 SGHRS, CDR2 YFSETQ. CDR3 size: 16 residues. Variable domain in full (rest from reference TRBV5-1 and TRBJ2-3): KAGVTQTPRYLIKTRGQQVTLSCSPISGHRSVSWYQQTPGQGLQFLFEYFSETQRNKGNFPGRFSGRQFSNSRSEMNVSTLELGDSALYLCASSLTSSSSTDTQYFGPGTRLTVL.

The rearrangement joins TRBV19 to TRBJ1-4, with 7 bases matching TRBD1. This CDR3 region has 15 residues. Unmatched junction bases numbered 9, after V lost 4 bases and J lost 7 bases. The germline gives CDR1 LNHDA, CDR2 SQIVND (reference sequence). In nucleotides, the CDR3 is TGTGCCAGTAGTAGCGGAAGGGGGCATGGTGAAAAACTGTTTTTT. Amino acids: CASSSGRGHGEKLFF.

This chain connects TRBV4-1 to TRBJ1-6; the D gene is possibly TRBD1 (6 bases). Germline V gene data show CDR1 as MGHRA and CDR2 as YSYEKL. The V gene lost 1 base and the J gene lost 7 bases, with 14 bases spanning the gap. This CDR3 region has 16 residues. CDR3 sequence reads: CASSQGSQGRNSPLHF. CDR3 sequence (DNA): TGCGCCAGCAGCCAAGGATCTCAGGGGCGCAATTCACCCCTCCACTTT.

The chain uses TRBV7-2 and TRBJ2-5, with D perhaps matching TRBD1 (7 bases). Trimming removed 5 bases at V and 11 bases at J, with 21 bases between. Germline values: CDR1 SGHTA, CDR2 FQGNSA. The CDR3 length is 14 residues. The CDR3 sequence is CASSPPRGGREQYF. The CDR3 nucleotides are TGTGCCAGCAGCCCCCCCAGAGGGGGCCGGGAGCAGTACTTC.

J is TRBJ2-7 and V is TRBV27, with TRBD2 as a possible D gene (6 bases). Germline V gene lookup returns CDR1 MNHEY and CDR2 SMNVEV (reference sequence). The CDR3 is 14 amino acids. V was clipped by 4 bases and J by 3 bases, with 13 bases between them. The CDR3 protein is CASSSTGTRYEQYF. CDR3 in DNA: TGTGCCAGCAGTTCCACCGGGACTCGCTACGAGCAGTACTTC.

The chain employs TRBV6-5 and TRBJ2-7; unclear D gene. This CDR3 spans 15 amino acids. V shed 6 bases and J shed 0 bases, with 15 bases lying between them. CDR1 is MNHEY and CDR2 is SVGAGI in the germline V gene. The CDR3 spells CASSPGSSYSYEQYF. The CDR3, as DNA: TGTGCCAGCAGCCCCGGGTCCTCTTACTCCTACGAGCAGTACTTC.

About this clone itself: This is likely a read error, given that the CDR3 carries no conserved phenylalanine or tryptophan at its end. The chain couples TRBV13 to TRBJ2-3; D is unresolved. This CDR3 comprises 11 residues. Germline V gene data show CDR1 as PRHDT and CDR2 as FYEKMQ (reference sequence). V lost 8 bases and J 2 bases, leaving 5 bases between the germline ends. DNA of the CDR3: TGTGCCAGCGGGTACACAGATACGCAGTATGTT. As protein: CASGYTDTQYV.

The rearrangement links TRBV30 to TRBJ2-7; tentative D call: TRBD1 (5 bases). Germline V lookup: CDR1 GTSNPN, CDR2 SVGIG (reference sequence). The CDR3 is made up of 19 amino acids. Trimming cost V 0 bases and J 3 bases, with 27 bases left between them. The CDR3 DNA reads TGTGCCTGGAGTGTAAGGATCTGGCCGGACACCGGTACCTACTACGAGCAGTACTTC. It codes for CAWSVRIWPDTGTYYEQYF.

The chain uses TRBV19 and TRBJ1-5; D perhaps matches TRBD1 (5 bases). This CDR3 has 14 amino acids. Per the germline V gene, CDR1 is LNHDA and CDR2 is SQIVND (reference sequence). Trimming took off 3 bases at V and 3 bases at J, with 9 bases between the two ends. The CDR3: CASSMQGTNQPQHF. DNA for the CDR3: TGTGCCAGTAGTATGCAGGGTACCAATCAGCCCCAGCATTTT. Supplemented by reference TRBV19 and TRBJ1-5, the full variable domain reads DGGITQSPKYLFRKEGQNVTLSCEQNLNHDAMYWYRQDPGQGLRLIYYSQIVNDFQKGDIAEGYSVSREKKESFPLTVTSAQKNPTAFYLCASSMQGTNQPQHFGDGTRLSIL.

For this clone: Germline and junction disagree at one end, which may indicate a read error. Additional DNA sequences in this sample encode the identical CDR3. This chain connects TRBV19 to TRBJ2-6; 7 nucleotides align to TRBD1. This CDR3 contains 16 residues. Germline V CDR1 and CDR2: LNHDA, SQIVND (reference sequence). The CDR3: CASSIEGGSGANVLTF. In DNA, the CDR3 is TGTGCCAGTAGTATAGAAGGGGGCTCTGGGGCCAACGTCCTAACTTTC.

This rearrangement joins TRBV19 to TRBJ1-5, with 8 bases aligning to TRBD1. Trimming cost V 3 bases and J 4 bases; bases outside gene matches: 2. Germline V gene lookup returns CDR1 LNHDA and CDR2 SQIVND (reference sequence). The CDR3 contains 14 residues. CDR3 DNA: TGTGCCAGTAGTATCAGGGACAGGAATCAGCCCCAGCATTTT. Amino acid sequence: CASSIRDRNQPQHF.

This sequence joins TRBV7-2 and TRBJ1-6; D uncertain. Germline values: CDR1 SGHTA, CDR2 FQGNSA. The V gene lost 5 bases and the J gene lost 7 bases, with 12 bases spanning the gap. This CDR3 has 14 amino acids. The CDR3 DNA follows: TGTGCCAGCAGCCCTCGGGTCCTCAATTCACCCCTCCACTTT. Amino acid sequence: CASSPRVLNSPLHF.

The rearrangement links TRBV5-1 to TRBJ1-2; 9 bases agree with TRBD1. The CDR3 consists of 16 residues. The germline CDR1 and CDR2 sequences are SGHRS and YFSETQ. V lost 5 bases, J lost 1 base, and 9 bases stayed unmatched. The CDR3 region has the DNA TGCGCCAGCAGGAAGGGACAGGGCGAGGGTAACTATGGCTACACCTTC. Translating it yields CASRKGQGEGNYGYTF.

This clone was counted once. V usage is TRBV28 and J usage is TRBJ2-2; D is undetermined. V was cut by 5 bases and J by 9 bases, with 10 bases left in between. CDR3 size: 12 residues. Germline CDR1 and CDR2: MDHEN and SYDVKM. CDR3 nucleotides: TGTGCCAGCAGTGTCCAGTTCCGGGAGCTGTTTTTT. Translation gives CASSVQFRELFF.

V gene TRBV19 combines with J gene TRBJ2-3; maybe TRBD2 (5 bases). CDR1 and CDR2 (germline): LNHDA, SQIVND (reference sequence). Deletions cut 6 bases from V and 2 bases from J, with 33 bases between. The CDR3 is 21 residues long. In nucleotides, the CDR3 is TGTGCCAGTAGCATCCACGTGGTCGGGCGGGTGAAAACACCTCCCACAGATACGCAGTATTTT. This translates into CASSIHVVGRVKTPPTDTQYF.

V and J are TRBV10-3 and TRBJ2-7; 11 positions match TRBD2. With 4 bases clipped from V and 2 bases from J, the junction kept 7 bases outside the gene matches. The CDR3 extends over 16 amino acids. Germline V gives CDR1 ENHRY, CDR2 SYGVKD. CDR3 in DNA: TGTGCCATCAGTGCAACCCTAGCGGGGGGAACCTACGAGCAGTACTTC. This translates into CAISATLAGGTYEQYF.

This clone has just a few counts. This chain joins TRBV25-1 and TRBJ1-5; no clear D. Germline assignment: CDR1 MGHDK and CDR2 SYGVNS. This CDR3 comprises 12 residues. Trimming shortened V by 5 bases and J by 0 bases, and 2 bases separated the two germline ends. The CDR3 DNA is TGTGCCAGCAGTTATAGCAATCAGCCCCAGCATTTT. The encoded protein is CASSYSNQPQHF.

The rearrangement joins TRBV7-2 to TRBJ2-3, with D possibly matching TRBD2 (6 bases). The germline V gene encodes CDR1 SGHTA and CDR2 FQGNSA. The CDR3 spans 17 residues. Trimming left V 4 bases short and J 2 bases short, with 19 bases between. CDR3 nucleotides: TGTGCCAGCAGCTCCTTGGGTGGGCGGGGATACACAGATACGCAGTATTTT. Its protein product is CASSSLGGRGYTDTQYF.

This chain joins TRBV20-1 and TRBJ1-1; D ambiguous. Germline-derived CDR1 and CDR2 are DFQATT and SNEGSKA (reference sequence). The V and J ends lost 6 bases and 11 bases respectively, with 16 bases between them. This CDR3 has 11 residues. The CDR3 bases are TGCAGTGCCTACATTGAGGGCCGGGCTTTCTTT. Amino acids: CSAYIEGRAFF.

The chain couples TRBV11-2 to TRBJ1-6; D is perhaps TRBD1 (5 bases). Trimming stripped 1 base from V and 7 bases from J, with 8 bases between. Germline V gives CDR1 SGHAT, CDR2 FQNNGV. CDR3 length: 14 residues. Here the CDR3 DNA reads TGTGCCAGCAGCTTAGGAGCAGGGAATTCACCCCTCCACTTT. This encodes CASSLGAGNSPLHF.